These T cell receptor beta chains were read from a single sample in a study of shared clonotypes between healthy human individuals. The method was immunoSEQ multiplex PCR; TCRdb's version includes in-frame clones alone and lacks a portion of them. The table shows over 2 million clones, with about 95% occurring only once. The sample taken for sequencing was naive CD8+ T cells sorted from blood. The receptors derive from a man aged 18 to 29 in good health. Both conserved end residues are part of each CDR3. The D gene is left open where the match is weak. A row's size may be missing; if present it is once, few, many or a size class.

V gene	clone size	D gene	J gene	CDR3 protein	CDR3 DNA
TRBV6-1	-	-	TRBJ1-1	CASTPRGWTEAFF	TGTGCCAGCACCCCCAGGGGATGGACTGAAGCTTTCTTT
TRBV12-5	-	-	TRBJ1-4	CASGYDLAVEKLFF	TGTGCTAGTGGTTATGATCTGGCCGTTGAAAAACTGTTTTTT
TRBV7-9	-	TRBD2	TRBJ2-5	CASSNSGIQETQYF	TGTGCCAGCAGCAATAGCGGGATACAAGAGACCCAGTACTTC
TRBV7-9	-	TRBD2	TRBJ2-7	CASSPPLAGGPYEQYF	TGTGCCAGCAGCCCGCCCCTAGCGGGAGGGCCCTACGAGCAGTACTTC
TRBV28	once	-	TRBJ2-2	CASSLGAAGELFF	TGTGCCAGCAGTTTGGGGGCGGCCGGGGAGCTGTTTTTT
TRBV27	-	-	TRBJ2-1	CASSLGANEQFF	TGTGCCAGCAGTTTAGGAGCTAATGAGCAGTTCTTC
TRBV13	-	-	TRBJ1-3	CASSSGLGSGNTIYF	TGTGCCAGCAGCTCTGGACTCGGCTCTGGAAACACCATATATTTT
TRBV13	-	TRBD1	TRBJ2-7	CASSLGGQGQMGEQYF	TGTGCCAGCAGCTTAGGCGGACAGGGTCAGATGGGCGAGCAGTACTTC
TRBV7-2	few	-	TRBJ1-1	CASSSPGGALEAFF	TGTGCCAGCAGCTCCCCCGGGGGTGCTCTGGAAGCTTTCTTT
TRBV19	-	-	TRBJ2-7	CASSIGQRSVYEQYF	TGTGCCAGTAGTATTGGACAGCGGAGCGTCTACGAGCAGTACTTC
TRBV27	once	TRBD1	TRBJ1-1	CASSQDRGSEAFF	TGTGCCAGCAGCCAGGACAGGGGGTCTGAAGCTTTCTTT
TRBV9	-	-	TRBJ2-5	CASSVGPAQETQYF	TGTGCCAGCAGCGTGGGACCCGCACAAGAGACCCAGTACTTC
TRBV6-5	-	-	TRBJ2-7	CASSYYTGNEQYF	TGTGCCAGCAGTTATTATACAGGCAACGAGCAGTACTTC
TRBV28	-	-	TRBJ2-2	CASSSYSTGELFF	TGTGCCAGCAGCTCCTACAGCACCGGGGAGCTGTTTTTT
TRBV27	-	TRBD1	TRBJ2-1	CASSPSDRDYNEQFF	TGTGCCAGCAGTCCCTCGGACAGGGACTACAATGAGCAGTTCTTC
TRBV4-1	-	-	TRBJ2-7	CASSQGNYYEQYF	TGCGCCAGCAGCCAAGGGAACTACTACGAGCAGTACTTC
TRBV5-1	-	TRBD1	TRBJ1-4	CASSLHPGQNEKLFF	TGCGCCAGCAGCTTACACCCGGGACAGAACGAAAAACTGTTTTTT
TRBV19	-	-	TRBJ1-1	CASSETGFTEAFF	TGTGCCAGTAGTGAGACCGGATTCACTGAAGCTTTCTTT
TRBV2	once	-	TRBJ1-2	CASSEVGGDLNYGYTF	TGTGCCAGCAGTGAGGTCGGGGGGGACCTTAACTATGGCTACACCTTC
TRBV4-1	-	-	TRBJ2-2	CASSQDDSPNTGELFF	TGCGCCAGCAGCCAAGACGACAGCCCGAACACCGGGGAGCTGTTTTTT
TRBV27	-	TRBD2	TRBJ2-1	CASTPRSGSSYNEQFF	TGTGCCAGCACTCCCCGGAGCGGGAGTTCCTACAATGAGCAGTTCTTC
TRBV9	-	-	TRBJ1-3	CASTQGNSGNTIYF	TGTGCCAGCACCCAGGGTAACTCTGGAAACACCATATATTTT
TRBV5-1	-	-	TRBJ2-1	CASSLEGGDYNEQFF	TGCGCCAGCAGCTTGGAAGGAGGGGATTACAATGAGCAGTTCTTC
TRBV7-7	-	-	TRBJ2-7	CASSLGIGSHYEQYF	TGTGCTAGCAGCTTAGGAATTGGGAGTCACTACGAGCAGTACTTC
TRBV5-4	-	-	TRBJ1-3	CASIPDRQVPLSGNTIYF	TGTGCCAGCATTCCAGATCGACAGGTCCCTCTCTCTGGAAACACCATATATTTT
TRBV6-5	-	TRBD1	TRBJ2-2	CASSNTGETGELFF	TGTGCCAGCAGTAACACAGGGGAAACCGGGGAGCTGTTTTTT
TRBV19	once	TRBD1	TRBJ2-7	CASSMGTEAYEQYF	TGTGCCAGTAGTATGGGGACAGAAGCCTACGAGCAGTACTTC
TRBV5-6	-	-	TRBJ1-1	CASRSGPNTEAFF	TGTGCCAGCAGATCAGGGCCGAACACTGAAGCTTTCTTT
TRBV28	-	-	TRBJ2-1	CASSWGRGSDNEQFF	TGTGCCAGCAGTTGGGGGCGAGGTAGTGACAATGAGCAGTTCTTC
TRBV5-6	-	-	TRBJ2-1	CASSSSPGWGNNEQFF	TGTGCCAGCAGCTCTTCTCCAGGGTGGGGCAACAATGAGCAGTTCTTC
TRBV6-6	-	-	TRBJ2-7	CASSYGMAPPYEQYF	TGTGCCAGCAGTTACGGGATGGCGCCGCCCTACGAGCAGTACTTC
TRBV5-8	-	-	TRBJ1-6	CASSLEIGSSPLHF	TGTGCCAGCAGCTTGGAAATCGGCAGCTCACCCCTCCACTTT
TRBV11-1	-	-	TRBJ1-1	CASSLETGNTEAFF	TGTGCCAGCAGCTTAGAAACAGGGAACACTGAAGCTTTCTTT
TRBV18	-	-	TRBJ2-3	CASSPERGAAVTDTQYF	TGTGCCAGCTCACCAGAGAGGGGTGCTGCGGTCACAGATACGCAGTATTTT
TRBV7-9	-	-	TRBJ1-1	CASSSGIQNTEAFF	TGTGCCAGCAGCTCCGGGATCCAGAACACTGAAGCTTTCTTT
TRBV19	once	TRBD2	TRBJ2-1	CASSNGGAYNEQFF	TGTGCCAGTAGTAATGGGGGGGCCTACAATGAGCAGTTCTTC
TRBV11-2	-	-	TRBJ1-4	CASSLDRGYGEKLFF	TGTGCCAGCAGCTTAGACCGAGGGTACGGTGAAAAACTGTTTTTT
TRBV7-9	-	-	TRBJ1-6	CASSLEGVSPLHF	TGTGCCAGCAGCTTAGAAGGGGTTTCACCCCTCCACTTT
TRBV4-2	-	-	TRBJ2-1	CASSLGGPNEQFF	TGTGCCAGCAGCCTTGGGGGGCCAAATGAGCAGTTCTTC
TRBV6-5	-	TRBD1	TRBJ2-7	CASSQDRGSVYEQYF	TGTGCCAGCAGTCAGGACAGGGGGTCGGTCTACGAGCAGTACTTC
TRBV9	-	-	TRBJ2-3	CASSGVADTQYF	TGTGCCAGCAGCGGAGTGGCCGATACGCAGTATTTT
TRBV5-8	-	-	TRBJ1-5	CASSFRWDQPQHF	TGTGCCAGCAGCTTCAGGTGGGATCAGCCCCAGCATTTT
TRBV5-8	once	-	TRBJ1-5	CASSDGQPQHF	TGTGCCAGCAGCGACGGTCAGCCCCAGCATTTT
TRBV11-2	-	TRBD1	TRBJ1-1	CASSLGTGYRVNTEAFF	TGTGCCAGCAGCTTAGGGACAGGATACCGAGTGAACACTGAAGCTTTCTTT
TRBV21-1	-	-	TRBJ2-7	CASSKPSGSLHEQYF	TGTGCCAGCAGCAAACCTAGCGGGAGCCTCCACGAGCAGTACTTC
TRBV7-6	-	TRBD2	TRBJ2-1	CASSLGLAGGTTYNEQFF	TGTGCCAGCAGCTTAGGACTAGCGGGAGGAACCACCTACAATGAGCAGTTCTTC
TRBV19	-	TRBD2	TRBJ2-7	CASSARASGKYEQYF	TGTGCCAGTAGTGCTCGGGCTAGCGGGAAATACGAGCAGTACTTC
TRBV5-4	-	-	TRBJ2-7	CASSRASSYEQYF	TGTGCCAGCAGTAGGGCGAGCTCCTACGAGCAGTACTTC
TRBV5-4	-	TRBD2	TRBJ2-1	CASSLSLAGVSNEQFF	TGTGCCAGCAGCTTGTCCCTAGCGGGAGTATCGAATGAGCAGTTCTTC
TRBV5-3	-	TRBD1	TRBJ1-1	CARSHGTGICTEAFF	TGTGCCAGAAGCCATGGGACAGGGATATGCACTGAAGCTTTCTTT
TRBV19	-	-	TRBJ2-7	CASSYSGYEQYF	TGTGCCAGTAGTTACTCAGGATACGAGCAGTACTTC
TRBV15	-	-	TRBJ2-5	CATSSNPLGETQYF	TGTGCCACCAGCAGCAACCCCTTGGGGGAGACCCAGTACTTC
TRBV9	-	TRBD1	TRBJ2-3	CASSVSGTDTDTQYF	TGTGCCAGCAGCGTCTCAGGGACAGACACAGATACGCAGTATTTT
TRBV28	-	TRBD1	TRBJ1-5	CASSFRDRVSNQPQHF	TGTGCCAGCAGTTTCCGGGACAGGGTCAGCAATCAGCCCCAGCATTTT
TRBV28	-	-	TRBJ2-1	CASSSYILLTGSSYNEQFF	TGTGCCAGCAGTTCATACATTCTGCTCACAGGGAGCTCCTACAATGAGCAGTTCTTC
TRBV6-6	-	-	TRBJ2-7	CASSPNYEQYF	TGTGCCAGCAGCCCGAACTACGAGCAGTACTTC
TRBV9	-	-	TRBJ2-1	CASSVVGGRYEQFF	TGTGCCAGCAGCGTCGTGGGGGGGCGCTATGAGCAGTTCTTC
TRBV27	-	TRBD1	TRBJ2-3	CASSARQGGTDTQYF	TGTGCCAGCAGTGCCAGACAGGGAGGCACAGATACGCAGTATTTT
TRBV7-9	-	TRBD2	TRBJ2-2	CASSLTSVATGELFF	TGTGCCAGCAGCTTGACTAGCGTAGCCACCGGGGAGCTGTTTTTT